This T cell receptor beta chain was sequenced in a study of blood T cell repertoires in COVID-19 (dated by TCRdb to the early 2020s). In the study overall: Samples from collaborators originated in the United States, Italy and Spain and spanned both the acute and convalescent phases of COVID-19. The material from the prospective study consisted of cDNA or gDNA derived from T cells, B-cell-depleted T cells, or PBMCs. Subjects who had been exposed to COVID-19, were actively infected with it, or had recovered from it provided the deeply sampled blood TCRbeta repertoires that made up the dataset. The repertoires were made available in a free public database intended to serve as a resource for research on the immune response to SARS-CoV-2. The samples were drawn from the first 160 participants of the ongoing ImmuneRACE study and from 1,254 subjects provided by 6 global collaborators. A de-identified subject ID, COVID-19 status, age in years and sex were almost always included in the sample metadata. HLA class I and class II types, where available, came from metadata supplied by the sample provider rather than from assay-based typing.

In the prospective study, participants were about 18 to 100 years old, resided in approximately 22 geographic areas of the United States, and were enrolled through a virtual design. Cohort assignment in the prospective study relied on participant-reported clinical history from a screening survey and a study questionnaire. In the prospective study, whole blood, serum and a nasopharyngeal or oropharyngeal swab were collected from each participant by mobile phlebotomists. Prospective study participants could optionally give additional blood draws and questionnaires over an approximately 2-month period. Blood samples from the prospective study were shipped frozen or at room temperature prior to DNA extraction. Note on this clone: Its specific antigen is unknown. It has no much larger one-base neighbor in the sample; base qualities were not kept.

The germline V gene encodes CDR1 LGHNA and CDR2 YSLEER. From the cysteine through the phenylalanine, the CDR3 covers 16 amino acids. Solely the CDR3 DNA is kept, with 48 bases framed from the first base. V loses 1 base of germline sequence and J loses 0 bases, and the interval between the two ends is 10 bases. TCRbeta CDR3 regions were amplified from genomic DNA by means of the immunoSEQ Assay, a bias-controlled multiplex PCR. In the original analysis: The number of nucleated cells in each sample was estimated from the amplification of reference gene primers within the assay. Sequence reads were collapsed and filtered to measure the absolute abundance of every unique TCRbeta CDR3 rearrangement. Productive Simpson clonality was computed per sample as the square root of Simpson's diversity index over productive rearrangements. In TCRdb, the immuneACCESS table is reduced to in-frame sequences with V and J assigned. These tables do not hold every clone; where another copy was compared, an unresolved V gene accounts for under half, and the others remain unexplained. That table is the source of V, J and clone size, and D and trimming were worked out from the DNA. In this sample the table shows about 200,000 clones, around 81% of which occur a single time. The ten biggest clones cover around 10% of the sample.

The paper as a whole reports these results and caveats: How much clinical and demographic metadata was included differed by source and by participant, and the metadata was provided uncurated.

The rearranged segments are TRBV4-3 and TRBJ1-3; a tentative D call is TRBD1 (5 bases match). The origin of this receptor is a woman aged 45-65 years with acute COVID-19. The sample was PBMCs or T cells enriched from blood (not recorded which). The nucleotide sequence is given as TGCGCCAGCAGCCAAGTTACAGGCCGCTCTGGAAACACCATATATTTT. Its coded protein is CASSQVTGRSGNTIYF.